These T cell receptor beta chains were read from a single sample in a study of CD8 T cells in ankylosing spondylitis. TCRdb independently ran MiXCR on the 5' RACE reads; one entry per CDR3 protein. The data show fewer than 750,000 distinct CDR3 sequences, 19% seen once. Sequencing input: blood, either unsorted or a sorted T cell fraction (not recorded which). These receptors were collected from a male donor with ankylosing spondylitis. Both conserved end residues are part of each CDR3. Each record gives: D gene, clone size, V gene, J gene, CDR3 DNA, CDR3 protein. The D gene is left open where the match is weak. Size is stated for part of the rows, as once, few or many counts, or as a class when the clone is expanded.

>TRBD2|few|TRBV13|TRBJ2-3
TGTGCCAGCAGCCCCTCGCCGGGGGGATTCACAGATACGCAGTATTTT
CASSPSPGGFTDTQYF
>TRBD1|-|TRBV4-3|TRBJ2-4
TGCGCCAGCAGCCCCCGTCCCGGGACAGGATTGCAGGACAAAAACATTCAGTACTTC
CASSPRPGTGLQDKNIQYF
>TRBD2|once|TRBV7-6|TRBJ2-1
TGTGCCAGCAGCCCCACCGCGGGGGGTGGAGGAGGTCACAATGAGCAGTTCTTC
CASSPTAGGGGGHNEQFF
>TRBD2|-|TRBV20-1|TRBJ2-2
TGCAGTGCTGGGGGCGGGACTAGCGTCACCGGGGAGCTGTTTTTT
CSAGGGTSVTGELFF
>-|few|TRBV24-1|TRBJ2-5
TGTGCCACCAGTGACATCCAACAGGGGAGGGGGGAGACCCAGTACTTC
CATSDIQQGRGETQYF
>-|-|TRBV7-2|TRBJ1-5
TGTGCCAGCAGCTTTATTCAGGCGGGGCCCCAGCATTTT
CASSFIQAGPQHF
>-|few|TRBV10-3|TRBJ2-1
TGTGCCATCAGTGAAAACAATGAGCAGTTCTTC
CAISENNEQFF
>TRBD2|-|TRBV12-3/TRBV12-4|TRBJ2-7
TGTGCCAGCAGGATGGCGGGAGCCGACGAGCAGTACTTC
CASRMAGADEQYF
>TRBD1|-|TRBV20-1|TRBJ2-2
TGCAGTGCTAGAGACGCGGGACAGGGGTATGCCGGGGAGCTGTTTTTT
CSARDAGQGYAGELFF
>-|few|TRBV5-5|TRBJ2-6
TGTGCCAGCAGCTTGGAGCCGAGCTCTGGGGCCAACGTCCTGACTTTC
CASSLEPSSGANVLTF
>-|few|TRBV11-2|TRBJ2-2
TGTGCCAGCAGGGCAAGGGTTATAGGGTTGAACACCGGGGAGCTGTTTTTT
CASRARVIGLNTGELFF
>-|few|TRBV20-1|TRBJ2-7
TGCAGTGCTAGAGATAGGCAAGCCGGGTCCTACGAGCAGTACTTC
CSARDRQAGSYEQYF
>TRBD2|few|TRBV5-5|TRBJ2-1
TGTGCCAGCAGCTTGGGACTAGCGGGAGAGTATTATGAGCAGTTCTTC
CASSLGLAGEYYEQFF
>-|-|TRBV7-6|TRBJ2-4
TGTGCCAGCAGCTTAGAGACTAGGGGCCCCAAAAACATTCAGTACTTC
CASSLETRGPKNIQYF
>TRBD1|few|TRBV5-1|TRBJ2-3
TGCGCCAGCAGCATTCTCCGGACAGGGGACGGCACAGATACGCAGTATTTT
CASSILRTGDGTDTQYF
>-|-|TRBV3-1|TRBJ2-4
TGTGCCAGCAGCCAAGTGGGAGGAAACATTCAGTACTTC
CASSQVGGNIQYF
>-|-|TRBV7-2|TRBJ1-1
TGTGCCAGCAGCGCCACTTGGACAGTTCCTGAAGCTTTCTTT
CASSATWTVPEAFF
>-|-|TRBV7-9|TRBJ2-7
TGTGCCAGCAGCTCCAACACGGGACAAGGATCCTACGAGCAGTACTTC
CASSSNTGQGSYEQYF
>-|few|TRBV6-1|TRBJ2-1
TGTGCCAGCAAGTCCCTATATAGTGGGAACAATGAGCAGTTCTTC
CASKSLYSGNNEQFF
>-|few|TRBV12-3/TRBV12-4|TRBJ1-3
TGTGCCAGCAGTCCTCAGGGTGGGGGAAACACCATATATTTT
CASSPQGGGNTIYF
>TRBD2|few|TRBV5-5|TRBJ2-1
TGTGCCAGCAACCTTTTATTGCGGGAGGGCCGTAGTTATGAGCAGTTCTTC
CASNLLLREGRSYEQFF
>-|many|TRBV24-1|TRBJ2-3
TGTGCCACCAGTGTGGTAGGGGCAGATACGCAGTATTTT
CATSVVGADTQYF
>TRBD2|-|TRBV20-1|TRBJ2-1
TGCAGTGCTTGGACTAGCGGGTCGTCCTACAATGAGCAGTTCTTC
CSAWTSGSSYNEQFF
>TRBD1|-|TRBV19|TRBJ2-3
TGTGCCAGTAGTGTCTCCGGGACAGCCACAGATACGCAGTATTTT
CASSVSGTATDTQYF
>-|many|TRBV20-1|TRBJ1-4
TGCAGTGCTAGAGTGAGCTCTAATGAAAAACTGTTTTTT
CSARVSSNEKLFF
>-|-|TRBV5-1|TRBJ1-2
TGCGCCAGCAGCTTGGTTGGGGGGCTCGACTATGGCTACACCTTC
CASSLVGGLDYGYTF
>TRBD2|few|TRBV10-3|TRBJ2-1
TGTGCCATCAGTGGGACTAGCGGGGCTGGTGAGCAGTTCTTC
CAISGTSGAGEQFF
>-|-|TRBV6-6|TRBJ1-1
TGTGCCAGCAATGCAGGAGTTGAAGCTTTCTTT
CASNAGVEAFF
>-|-|TRBV20-1|TRBJ2-7
TGCAGTGCTAGCCTCCCCGGGGTTGAAGGTTCCTACGAGCAGTACTTC
CSASLPGVEGSYEQYF
>TRBD2|many|TRBV12-3/TRBV12-4|TRBJ2-1
TGTGCCAGCAGTTTGGGACTAGCGGGGGGGAATGGGCAGTTCTTC
CASSLGLAGGNGQFF
>-|-|TRBV7-9|TRBJ2-2
TGTGCCAGCAGCTTTCGGGACACAAACACCGGGGAGCTGTTTTTT
CASSFRDTNTGELFF
>-|few|TRBV20-1|TRBJ2-7
TGCAGTGCTGGAACCGGGGCCCCTTACGAGCAGTACTTC
CSAGTGAPYEQYF
>TRBD2|-|TRBV7-9|TRBJ2-5
TGTGCCAGCAGCCAAACTAGCGGGGAAGAGACCCAGTACTTC
CASSQTSGEETQYF
>-|few|TRBV9|TRBJ1-2
TGTGCCAGCAGCGTAGAGACGACACTGAACTATGGCTACACCTTC
CASSVETTLNYGYTF
>TRBD1|-|TRBV4-1|TRBJ2-7
TGCGCCAGCAGCCAAGCGGGACCCCGGGACAGGCGGTACTTC
CASSQAGPRDRRYF
>-|-|TRBV2|TRBJ2-3
TGTGCCAGCAGGTTCACAAGCACAGATACGCAGTATTTT
CASRFTSTDTQYF
>-|-|TRBV7-9|TRBJ2-3
TGTGCCAGGGGGGATAGCGGAGATACGCAGTATTTT
CARGDSGDTQYF
>-|-|TRBV19|TRBJ1-1
TGTGCCAGTAGTCAGGGACAAGAGTCTCTCTTT
CASSQGQESLF
>TRBD1|-|TRBV2|TRBJ1-2
TGTGCCAGCACTAATCCGGGACAGGGTTATGGCTACACCTTC
CASTNPGQGYGYTF
>-|-|TRBV7-2|TRBJ1-6
TGTGCCAGCAGCTTAGCGGTCGGATGGAATTCACCCCTCCACTTT
CASSLAVGWNSPLHF
>-|few|TRBV12-3/TRBV12-4|TRBJ2-7
TGTGCCAGCAGTTTAGCGTCCTCGAGGAAATACGAGCAGTACTTC
CASSLASSRKYEQYF